Below are 21 T cell receptor beta chains sequenced from a single sample in a study of Graves' ophthalmopathy and Graves' hyperthyroidism. Using RNA transcripts, the TCR beta CDR3 regions were amplified. HTBI primers were used in a first-round RT-PCR, which preceded a second-round multiplex PCR. One entry per CDR3 protein results from TCRdb running MiXCR on the multiplex PCR reads. Found here are roughly 480,000 distinct CDR3 sequences, roughly 14% of them singletons; the top ten hold 9.5% to 10%. Sequenced material: blood. The receptors stem from a woman younger than 45 with Graves' ophthalmopathy.

This clonotype came up many times. V and J are TRBV10-3 and TRBJ1-5; D gene ambiguous. Deletions cut 8 bases from V and 0 bases from J, with 8 bases between. The CDR3 runs to 13 residues. Germline V gives CDR1 ENHRY, CDR2 SYGVKD. This CDR3 reads CAIGLNSNQPQHF. CDR3 nucleotide sequence: TGTGCCATCGGTCTGAATAGCAATCAGCCCCAGCATTTT.

This clonotype has a handful of counts. J is TRBJ2-5 and V is TRBV4-1, with D possibly TRBD1 on 5 matching bases. The CDR3 has 14 residues. V gave up 0 bases and J gave up 5 bases, with 10 bases separating them. Germline V gene sequence: CDR1 MGHRA, CDR2 YSYEKL. Written as DNA, the CDR3 is TGCGCCAGCAGCCAAGATAGCCAGGGTGAGACCCAGTACTTC. Translating gives CASSQDSQGETQYF.

This clonotype was observed at least ten times. The V and J genes are TRBV27 and TRBJ2-5; 8 nucleotides align to TRBD2. Germline V lookup: CDR1 MNHEY, CDR2 SMNVEV (reference sequence). Trimming removed 4 bases from V and 5 bases from J; junction bases left unmatched: 9. This CDR3 has 15 amino acids. The CDR3, as DNA: TGTGCCAGCAGTTCGCGCGGGGGGTCAGCTGAGACCCAGTACTTC. It encodes CASSSRGGSAETQYF.

This clonotype was detected ten times or more. The chain employs TRBV6-1 and TRBJ1-1, with 9 positions matching TRBD1. V trimming: 7 bases; J trimming: 3 bases; junction bases outside the gene matches: 6. The CDR3 is 14 amino acids. Germline CDR1 is MNHNS and CDR2 is SASEGT. CDR3 in DNA: TGTGCCAGCACCGCGGGACAGGGTGACACTGAAGCTTTCTTT. This codes for CASTAGQGDTEAFF.

This clonotype has at least ten counts. This rearrangement joins TRBV10-3 to TRBJ2-7, with TRBD2 matching over 7 bases. V lost 7 bases and J lost 0; bases outside the gene matches: 6. There are 14 residues in the CDR3. CDR1 and CDR2 (germline): ENHRY, SYGVKD. This CDR3 reads CAIKLAASSYEQYF. As DNA, the CDR3 is TGTGCCATCAAGCTAGCGGCTAGCTCCTACGAGCAGTACTTC.

Points on this clonotype: It is likely a read error, because the conserved phenylalanine at the end of the CDR3 is missing. The rearrangement uses TRBV11-1 and TRBJ2-6; no firm D call. The V gene lost 5 bases and the J gene lost 2 bases, with 10 bases spanning the gap. Germline V gene data show CDR1 as SGHAT and CDR2 as FQDESV (reference sequence). The CDR3 runs 15 residues. The CDR3 DNA reads TGTGCCAGCAGCACGATAGTGACTGGGGCCAACGTCCTGACTTGC. Translation: CASSTIVTGANVLTC.

This clonotype was recorded at least ten times. This chain uses TRBV27 with TRBJ2-7; D gene ambiguous. There are 14 residues in the CDR3. The ends were cut back, 2 bases at V and 1 base at J, with 9 bases in the middle. Germline V gives CDR1 MNHEY, CDR2 SMNVEV (reference sequence). The CDR3 DNA reads TGTGCCAGCAGTTTAAGCGTAGGGTCCTACGAGCAGTACTTC. Its protein is CASSLSVGSYEQYF.

This clonotype occurred many times. One end of the junction is discordant with germline, which a read error may explain. The chain recombines TRBV15 with TRBJ1-1, with D unclear. CDR1 LNHNV and CDR2 YYDKDF come from the germline V gene (reference sequence). The CDR3 consists of 14 residues. The CDR3 here is CATGRDRTNTEAFF. The CDR3 nucleotides read TGTGCCACCGGCAGAGATCGGACGAACACTGAAGCTTTCTTT.

This clonotype was counted at least ten times. The chain recombines TRBV28 with TRBJ2-7, with 8 nucleotides matching TRBD2. The germline V gene has CDR1 MDHEN and CDR2 SYDVKM. The CDR3 has 14 residues. V was clipped by 2 bases and J by 9 bases; unmatched bases: 9. CDR3: CASSLQRETVWQYF. CDR3 in DNA: TGTGCCAGCAGTTTACAGCGGGAGACCGTGTGGCAGTACTTC.

As to this clonotype: A read error is possible here, since a much larger clone lies one base away. V gene TRBV28 combines with J gene TRBJ1-5; D remains ambiguous. CDR3 length equals 15 residues. Germline-derived CDR1 and CDR2 are MDHEN and SYDVKM. Here the CDR3 DNA reads TGTGCCAGCAGTTTAGTGGGATTGGGCAATCAGCTCCAGCATTTT. Its translation: CASSLVGLGNQLQHF. The variable domain in full, completed from reference TRBV28 and TRBJ1-5, reads DVKVTQSSRYLVKRTGEKVFLECVQDMDHENMFWYRQDPGLGLRLIYFSYDVKMKEKGDIPEGYSVSREKKERFSLILESASTNQTSMYLCASSLVGLGNQLQHFGDGTRLSIL.

This clonotype was detected ten times or more. The rearrangement links TRBV6-5 to TRBJ2-7; 8 bases are shared with TRBD1. The J segment lost 3 bases and the V segment lost 4 bases, leaving 8 bases of the junction unmatched. The CDR3 covers 15 residues. The germline V gene has CDR1 MNHEY and CDR2 SVGAGI. CDR3 in amino acids: CASSSRTGSGYEQYF. DNA of the CDR3: TGTGCCAGCAGTTCCCGGACAGGGTCAGGCTACGAGCAGTACTTC.

This clonotype was found many times. The rearrangement uses TRBV12-3 or TRBV12-4 and TRBJ1-6, with D possibly being TRBD1 (5 bases). The V and J ends lost 3 bases and 10 bases respectively, with 13 bases between them. CDR3 length equals 14 residues. Here the CDR3 reads CASSLIGGESPLHF. The DNA for the CDR3 is TGTGCCAGCAGTTTGATTGGGGGTGAGTCACCCCTCCACTTT.

This clonotype was observed a single time. This rearrangement joins TRBV27 to TRBJ1-1; 11 nucleotides match TRBD1. Germline CDR1 is MNHEY and CDR2 is SMNVEV (reference sequence). Germline trimming cut 6 bases from V and 4 bases from J; bases unmatched to any gene: 7. The CDR3 sequence is 15 residues long. In DNA, the CDR3 is TGTGCCAGCAGCATACCGGGACAGGGGGGCACTGAAGCTTTCTTT. Its protein is CASSIPGQGGTEAFF.

The chain couples TRBV11-2 to TRBJ2-7; a weak D match, TRBD1 (5 bases). Germline loops: CDR1 SGHAT, CDR2 FQNNGV. V was shortened by 4 bases and J by 9 bases, with 16 bases between the two germline ends. The CDR3 contains 13 residues. The CDR3 loop is CASSSIRVKVQYF. The CDR3 DNA is TGTGCCAGCAGCTCTATCAGGGTAAAGGTGCAGTACTTC.

This clonotype was observed at least ten times. CDR3 sequence (DNA): TGCGCCAGCAGCTTGGCCAGCTCGGTCAGGGCCTCCTACGAGCAGTACTTC. This gives the protein CASSLASSVRASYEQYF. The chain is built from TRBV5-1 and TRBJ2-7; D perhaps matches TRBD1 (5 bases). V was shortened by 0 bases and J by 0 bases, with 16 bases between the two germline ends. The CDR3 has 17 amino acids. In germline, CDR1 is SGHRS, CDR2 YFSETQ.

The chain links TRBV2 to TRBJ2-7; 10 bases are a match to TRBD1. V shed 8 bases and J 4 bases; nucleotides not matched to a gene: 11. There are 15 residues in the CDR3. From germline, CDR1 is SNHLY and CDR2 FYNNEI. This chain's CDR3 is CASRQGARKLYEQYF. CDR3 DNA sequence: TGTGCCAGCCGACAGGGGGCCAGAAAACTGTACGAGCAGTACTTC.

The chain has TRBV3-1 and TRBJ2-5; D gene unclear. Germline V gene sequence: CDR1 LGHDT, CDR2 YNNKEL (reference sequence). This CDR3 is 12 amino acids long. The V and J ends lost 0 bases and 8 bases respectively, with 7 bases between them. CDR3 sequence (DNA): TGTGCCAGCAGCCAAGACCCGAATACCCAGTACTTC. Its translation is CASSQDPNTQYF.

The genes are TRBV28 and TRBJ1-1, with D tentatively TRBD1 (6 bases). The CDR3 sequence is 15 residues long. Germline assignment: CDR1 MDHEN and CDR2 SYDVKM. The V end lost 6 bases, the J end lost 0 bases, and 14 bases lay between the germline ends. CDR3 loop: CASRSTGLVNTEAFF. DNA of the CDR3: TGTGCCAGCAGATCTACAGGGCTAGTGAACACTGAAGCTTTCTTT.

At least ten counts were recorded for this clonotype. V and J are TRBV7-9 and TRBJ1-5; no firm D call. The germline V gene has CDR1 SEHNR and CDR2 FQNEAQ (reference sequence). The CDR3 runs 13 residues. V was trimmed by 2 bases and J by 5 bases, leaving 7 bases between them. The CDR3 nucleotides are TGTGCCAGCAGCTTAAGGGTTCATCAGCCCCAGCATTTT. Translation gives CASSLRVHQPQHF. The full variable domain, its missing parts supplied by reference TRBV7-9 and TRBJ1-5, is DTGVSQNPRHKITKRGQNVTFRCDPISEHNRLYWYRQTLGQGPEFLTYFQNEAQLEKSRLLSDRFSAERPKGSFSTLEIQRTEQGDSAMYLCASSLRVHQPQHFGDGTRLSIL.

This clonotype showed up just a few times. The V gene is TRBV6-1, the J gene TRBJ1-2; weak D call: TRBD1 (6 bases). V lost 7 bases, J lost 4 bases, and 25 bases lay in between. This CDR3 has 17 residues. CDR1 is MNHNS and CDR2 is SASEGT in the germline V gene. The CDR3 sequence is CASTQNTQGGTGYGYTF. CDR3 nucleotides: TGTGCCAGCACCCAAAACACCCAAGGGGGGACTGGCTATGGCTACACCTTC.

In this sample, this clonotype turned up many times. The chain joins TRBV28 to TRBJ2-7; D not resolved. This CDR3 is built from 12 residues. V was clipped by 6 bases and J by 9 bases, with 15 bases between them. CDR1 and CDR2 from the germline V gene are MDHEN and SYDVKM. The chain's CDR3 is CASSSRSVWQYF. CDR3 nucleotides: TGTGCCAGCAGCTCCCGCAGTGTGTGGCAGTACTTC. Drawing the rest from reference TRBV28 and TRBJ2-7, the complete variable domain is DVKVTQSSRYLVKRTGEKVFLECVQDMDHENMFWYRQDPGLGLRLIYFSYDVKMKEKGDIPEGYSVSREKKERFSLILESASTNQTSMYLCASSSRSVWQYFGPGTRLTVT.